These T cell receptor beta chains were read from a single sample in a study of blood T cell repertoires in COVID-19. Clones were sequenced by immunoSEQ multiplex PCR, and TCRdb holds only the in-frame ones, with some missing. The sample lists a few hundred thousand clones; approximately 90% were seen once. The source material was PBMCs or T cells enriched from blood (not recorded which). Every receptor here comes from a woman younger than 35 who had recovered from COVID-19. CDR3s include the opening cysteine and the closing phenylalanine or tryptophan. The D gene is left open where the match is weak. Only some rows state a clone size, as once, few, many or a class for expanded clones.

size	J	V	D	CDR3	DNA
.	TRBJ2-7	TRBV7-8	.	CASTPLGGHSYEQYF	TGTGCCAGCACCCCACTGGGGGGGCACTCCTACGAGCAGTACTTC
.	TRBJ1-5	TRBV6-5	.	CATGRVQGDNQPQHF	TGTGCCACAGGCAGGGTCCAGGGTGACAATCAGCCCCAGCATTTT
.	TRBJ1-1	TRBV30	TRBD1	CAWSPGTGQTEAFF	TGTGCCTGGAGTCCGGGGACAGGGCAGACTGAAGCTTTCTTT
.	TRBJ1-1	TRBV6-6	TRBD1	CASSHPLQGAGENTEAFF	TGTGCCAGCAGTCATCCCCTACAGGGGGCAGGGGAGAACACTGAAGCTTTCTTT
once	TRBJ2-1	TRBV24-1	TRBD1	CATSDTGARTYNEQFF	TGTGCCACCAGTGACACAGGGGCTCGAACCTACAATGAGCAGTTCTTC
few	TRBJ1-1	TRBV6-4	TRBD1	CASKKTGQVLNTEAFF	TGTGCCAGCAAAAAAACAGGACAGGTCCTGAACACTGAAGCTTTCTTT
.	TRBJ1-3	TRBV30	TRBD1	CAHMRDRGLRGNTIYF	TGTGCCCACATGAGGGACAGGGGGCTGAGGGGAAACACCATATATTTT
.	TRBJ2-3	TRBV6-4	.	CASSVTGVVGGDTQYF	TGTGCCAGCAGTGTTACGGGAGTGGTCGGGGGTGATACGCAGTATTTT
.	TRBJ2-7	TRBV7-3	TRBD1	CASSLGRGQGNEQYF	TGTGCCAGCAGCTTAGGGAGGGGACAGGGTAACGAGCAGTACTTC
once	TRBJ1-4	TRBV28	TRBD1	CASSLPIPGQGEKLFF	TGTGCCAGCAGTTTACCGATACCGGGACAGGGTGAAAAACTGTTTTTT
.	TRBJ1-6	TRBV18	TRBD1	CASSLGQGNSPLHF	TGTGCCAGCTCACTTGGACAGGGTAATTCACCCCTCCACTTT
.	TRBJ2-2	TRBV30	TRBD1	CAWRSGGFGELFF	TGTGCCTGGAGGTCAGGGGGCTTCGGGGAGCTGTTTTTT
.	TRBJ1-1	TRBV29-1	.	CSVENPGWQGPEAFF	TGCAGCGTTGAAAACCCTGGCTGGCAGGGGCCTGAAGCTTTCTTT
few	TRBJ2-5	TRBV11-2	TRBD1	CASSLGQGAFGETQYF	TGTGCCAGCAGCTTAGGGCAGGGGGCCTTCGGAGAGACCCAGTACTTC
.	TRBJ2-7	TRBV30	TRBD1	CAWRGQGLYEQYF	TGTGCCTGGAGAGGACAGGGACTCTACGAGCAGTACTTC
.	TRBJ2-1	TRBV6-5	.	CASTWTELGDEQFF	TGTGCCAGCACTTGGACAGAATTAGGGGATGAGCAGTTCTTC
.	TRBJ1-5	TRBV28	.	CASRLTVGQVGQPQHF	TGTGCCAGCAGACTGACCGTGGGGCAAGTGGGTCAGCCCCAGCATTTT
once	TRBJ1-1	TRBV5-1	TRBD1	CASSLKDPGGWTEAFF	TGCGCCAGCAGCTTGAAGGATCCAGGGGGCTGGACTGAAGCTTTCTTT
.	TRBJ2-2	TRBV19	TRBD1	CASTQGADTGELFF	TGTGCCAGTACACAGGGGGCCGACACCGGGGAGCTGTTTTTT
.	TRBJ1-2	TRBV6-5	.	CASSPTSPNYGYTF	TGTGCCAGCAGTCCCACATCCCCTAACTATGGCTACACCTTC
.	TRBJ1-5	TRBV21-1	.	CASSKALRNPPENQPQHF	TGTGCCAGCAGCAAAGCGCTCAGGAATCCTCCAGAAAATCAGCCCCAGCATTTT
.	TRBJ1-1	TRBV18	TRBD1	CASSAGQWIEAFF	TGTGCCAGCTCCGCGGGACAGTGGATTGAAGCTTTCTTT
once	TRBJ2-4	TRBV30	.	CAWSQGAKNIQYF	TGTGCCTGGAGCCAGGGGGCCAAAAACATTCAGTACTTC
.	TRBJ1-4	TRBV4-2	TRBD1	CASSYGTGGQSEKLFF	TGTGCCAGCAGCTACGGGACAGGGGGCCAGAGTGAAAAACTGTTTTTT
.	TRBJ2-3	TRBV7-3	.	CASSLLGVGADTQYF	TGTGCCAGCAGCTTACTAGGGGTTGGTGCAGATACGCAGTATTTT
.	TRBJ1-2	TRBV7-6	TRBD1	CASSHGQGIDYGYTF	TGTGCCAGCAGCCATGGACAGGGAATCGATTATGGCTACACCTTC
.	TRBJ2-1	TRBV9	TRBD2	CASSVLAGDVSYNEQFF	TGTGCCAGCAGCGTGCTAGCGGGGGATGTCTCCTACAATGAGCAGTTCTTC
.	TRBJ1-1	TRBV9	TRBD1	CASSVALGDRGGVTEAFF	TGTGCCAGCAGCGTAGCATTGGGAGACAGGGGAGGGGTCACTGAAGCTTTCTTT
.	TRBJ2-4	TRBV12-3/TRBV12-4	.	CASYRGSQNIQYF	TGTGCCAGCTATAGAGGAAGTCAAAACATTCAGTACTTC
.	TRBJ1-2	TRBV3-1/TRBV3-2	.	CASSQDHLGNYGYTF	TGTGCCAGCAGCCAAGACCATTTGGGCAACTATGGCTACACCTTC
once	TRBJ2-5	TRBV24-1	.	CATSDLDPQGQYF	TGTGCCACCAGTGATTTGGACCCCCAGGGCCAGTACTTC
.	TRBJ1-3	TRBV10-3	TRBD1	CAIRTSDRDLGNTIYF	TGTGCCATCAGAACCTCGGACAGGGACCTAGGAAACACCATATATTTT
.	TRBJ2-5	TRBV28	TRBD2	CASNGLAGPGGGTQYF	TGTGCCAGCAATGGACTAGCGGGGCCTGGGGGTGGGACCCAGTACTTC
.	TRBJ1-2	TRBV6-5	TRBD1	CASRGPDRGRYGYTF	TGTGCCAGCAGGGGACCGGACAGGGGGCGGTATGGCTACACCTTC
few	TRBJ1-2	TRBV11-2	.	CASSLVQGEDGYTF	TGTGCCAGCAGCTTAGTACAGGGTGAAGATGGCTACACCTTC
.	TRBJ2-5	TRBV9	.	CASSVELIGAGETQYF	TGTGCCAGCAGCGTAGAACTTATAGGGGCCGGGGAGACCCAGTACTTC
.	TRBJ2-1	TRBV7-7	TRBD1	CASSLGAGGYNEQFF	TGTGCTAGCAGCTTAGGGGCAGGGGGATACAATGAGCAGTTCTTC
.	TRBJ2-1	TRBV4-2	TRBD2	CASSQEVAGAYTSYNEQFF	TGTGCCAGCAGCCAAGAGGTAGCGGGGGCTTATACTTCCTACAATGAGCAGTTCTTC
.	TRBJ2-1	TRBV11-2	TRBD2	CASSLAGGRNEQFF	TGTGCCAGCAGCCTAGCGGGGGGGCGCAATGAGCAGTTCTTC
.	TRBJ2-7	TRBV6-5	.	CASRGAGVPYEQYF	TGTGCCAGCAGGGGAGCAGGCGTCCCCTACGAGCAGTACTTC
.	TRBJ1-1	TRBV28	TRBD1	CASRSGQAVTEAFF	TGTGCCAGCAGAAGCGGACAGGCGGTTACTGAAGCTTTCTTT
few	TRBJ1-6	TRBV18	.	CASSPREYNSPLHF	TGTGCCAGCTCACCCCGGGAGTATAATTCACCCCTCCACTTT
.	TRBJ1-1	TRBV10-3	.	CAISGPPGGTGTEAFF	TGTGCCATCAGTGGGCCCCCGGGAGGGACGGGTACTGAAGCTTTCTTT
.	TRBJ1-4	TRBV19	TRBD1	CASSSDRGLHEKLFF	TGTGCCAGTAGTAGCGACAGGGGGCTGCATGAAAAACTGTTTTTT
.	TRBJ1-6	TRBV5-6	.	CASSLGRQGNSPLHF	TGTGCCAGCAGCTTGGGGCGGCAGGGGAATTCACCCCTCCACTTT
few	TRBJ1-2	TRBV6-4	TRBD1	CASSPGQGAPYGYTF	TGTGCCAGCAGTCCGGGACAGGGGGCTCCCTATGGCTACACCTTC
few	TRBJ1-1	TRBV5-5	.	CASSFGQVNTEAFF	TGTGCCAGCAGCTTTGGCCAGGTGAACACTGAAGCTTTCTTT
.	TRBJ2-1	TRBV10-2	TRBD2	CASKLAGGTNNEQFF	TGCGCCAGCAAACTAGCGGGGGGCACTAACAATGAGCAGTTCTTC
few	TRBJ1-1	TRBV27	.	CASSPRDNMNTEAFF	TGTGCCAGCAGTCCCCGGGACAACATGAACACTGAAGCTTTCTTT
.	TRBJ1-2	TRBV7-8	TRBD1	CASSPGQAAGGYTF	TGTGCCAGCAGCCCTGGACAGGCCGCGGGTGGCTACACCTTC
.	TRBJ1-1	TRBV9	TRBD1	CASSVGQGNTEAFF	TGTGCCAGCAGCGTAGGACAGGGGAACACTGAAGCTTTCTTT
.	TRBJ2-1	TRBV3-1/TRBV3-2	.	CASSLPLGGGAYNEQFF	TGTGCCAGCAGCCTTCCTCTGGGGGGGGGCGCCTACAATGAGCAGTTCTTC
.	TRBJ2-7	TRBV4-1	.	CASSQEGSGISYEQYF	TGCGCCAGCAGCCAAGAGGGTAGCGGCATCTCCTACGAGCAGTACTTC
once	TRBJ2-7	TRBV7-2	TRBD2	CASSRSSGGRSYEQYF	TGTGCCAGCAGCAGATCTAGCGGGGGCCGCTCCTACGAGCAGTACTTC
once	TRBJ2-3	TRBV5-1	.	CASSLTADTQYF	TGCGCCAGCAGCTTGACGGCAGATACGCAGTATTTT
.	TRBJ1-3	TRBV18	.	CASSPAGDTIYF	TGTGCCAGCTCACCGGCAGGGGACACCATATATTTT
once	TRBJ1-5	TRBV7-9	.	CASSSWGHQPQHF	TGTGCCAGCAGCTCCTGGGGCCATCAGCCCCAGCATTTT
.	TRBJ2-1	TRBV5-1	TRBD2	CASRLTSGAHGEQFF	TGCGCCAGCAGATTGACTAGCGGGGCTCACGGTGAGCAGTTCTTC
.	TRBJ2-5	TRBV19	.	CASSIVATFQETQYF	TGTGCCAGTAGTATAGTGGCCACCTTCCAAGAGACCCAGTACTTC
.	TRBJ2-1	TRBV5-6	.	CASSLVPDTYNEQFF	TGTGCCAGCAGCTTGGTGCCAGATACCTACAATGAGCAGTTCTTC